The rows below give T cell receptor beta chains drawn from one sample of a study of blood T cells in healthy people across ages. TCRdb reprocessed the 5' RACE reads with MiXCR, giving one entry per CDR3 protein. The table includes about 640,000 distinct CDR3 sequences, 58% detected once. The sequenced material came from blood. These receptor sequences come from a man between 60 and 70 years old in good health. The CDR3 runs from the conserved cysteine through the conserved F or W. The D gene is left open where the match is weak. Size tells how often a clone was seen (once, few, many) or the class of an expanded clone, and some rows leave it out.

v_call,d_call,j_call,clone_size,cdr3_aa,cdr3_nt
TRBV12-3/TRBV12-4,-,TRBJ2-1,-,CASTVDNEQFF,TGTGCCAGCACGGTTGACAATGAGCAGTTCTTC
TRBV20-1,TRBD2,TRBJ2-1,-,CSAIHTGLAVYEQFF,TGCAGTGCTATCCATACGGGACTAGCGGTCTATGAGCAGTTCTTC
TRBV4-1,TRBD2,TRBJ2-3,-,CASSVRTSGGADTQYF,TGCGCCAGCAGCGTCCGGACTAGCGGGGGGGCAGATACGCAGTATTTT
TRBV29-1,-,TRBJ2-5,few,CSVEAGRGETQYF,TGCAGCGTTGAGGCAGGGAGAGGAGAGACCCAGTACTTC
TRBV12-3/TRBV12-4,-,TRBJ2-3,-,CASSELLVPSTDTQYF,TGTGCCAGCAGCGAATTACTAGTACCGTCGACAGATACGCAGTATTTT
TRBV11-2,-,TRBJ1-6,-,CASSSSGDRTNSPLHF,TGTGCCAGCAGCTCCAGTGGGGACCGAACTAATTCACCCCTCCACTTT
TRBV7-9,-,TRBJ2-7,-,CASSPPGPSYEQYF,TGTGCCAGCAGCCCCCCAGGGCCCTCCTACGAGCAGTACTTC
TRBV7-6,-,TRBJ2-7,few,CASSSSGQASEQYF,TGTGCCAGCAGCTCCTCAGGGCAGGCCAGCGAGCAGTACTTC
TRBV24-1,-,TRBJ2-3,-,CATSDWTIRGTDTQYF,TGTGCCACCAGTGACTGGACTATCCGGGGCACAGATACGCAGTATTTT
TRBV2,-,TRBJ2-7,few,CASSSPLGDRAYEQYF,TGTGCCAGCAGTAGTCCCTTGGGGGACCGCGCCTACGAGCAGTACTTC
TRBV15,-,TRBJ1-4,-,CATSRDGQFNEKLFF,TGTGCCACCAGCAGAGACGGACAGTTTAATGAAAAACTGTTTTTT
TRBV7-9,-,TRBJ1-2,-,CASSFQGHYGYTF,TGTGCCAGCAGCTTTCAAGGGCACTATGGCTACACCTTC
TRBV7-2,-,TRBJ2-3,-,CASSRQLSNTDTQYF,TGTGCCAGCAGCCGGCAACTATCAAACACAGATACGCAGTATTTT
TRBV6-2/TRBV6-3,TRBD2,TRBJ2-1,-,CASSYSGLGSYNEQFF,TGTGCCAGCAGTTACTCGGGACTAGGCTCCTACAATGAGCAGTTCTTC
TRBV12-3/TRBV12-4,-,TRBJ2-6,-,CACNPDTGYSGANVLTF,TGTGCCTGCAACCCGGACACTGGGTATTCTGGGGCCAACGTCCTGACTTTC
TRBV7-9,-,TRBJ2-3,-,CASRWVGGTDTQYF,TGTGCCAGCCGGTGGGTAGGAGGCACAGATACGCAGTATTTT
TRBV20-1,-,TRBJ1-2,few,CSANPQSSYGYTF,TGCAGTGCCAACCCACAGTCCAGCTATGGCTACACCTTC
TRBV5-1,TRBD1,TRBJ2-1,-,CASSLQGVVSYNEQFF,TGCGCCAGCAGCTTACAGGGGGTCGTCTCCTACAATGAGCAGTTCTTC
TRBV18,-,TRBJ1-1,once,CASFTILTAEAFF,TGTGCCAGCTTCACCATCCTGACGGCTGAAGCTTTCTTT
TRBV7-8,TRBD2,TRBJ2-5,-,CASSLQTSVEETQYF,TGTGCCAGCAGCTTACAGACTAGCGTGGAAGAGACCCAGTACTTC
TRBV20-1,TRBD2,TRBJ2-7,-,CSAARLAGLYNEQYF,TGCAGTGCCGCACGACTAGCGGGGCTATACAATGAGCAGTACTTC
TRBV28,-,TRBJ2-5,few,CASSSRQVQETQYF,TGTGCCAGCAGTAGCAGACAGGTCCAAGAGACCCAGTACTTC
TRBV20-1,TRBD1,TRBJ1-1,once,CSASRWDRGSEAFF,TGCAGTGCTAGTCGCTGGGACAGGGGCTCTGAAGCTTTCTTT
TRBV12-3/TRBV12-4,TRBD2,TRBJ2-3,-,CASSQWTSSDTQYF,TGTGCCAGCAGTCAATGGACTAGCTCGGATACGCAGTATTTT
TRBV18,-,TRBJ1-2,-,CASSLQGRENGYTF,TGTGCCAGCTCACTTCAGGGCAGGGAGAATGGCTACACCTTC
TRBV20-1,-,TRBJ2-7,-,CSARGPGTAEQYF,TGCAGTGCTAGGGGGCCGGGAACGGCCGAGCAGTACTTC
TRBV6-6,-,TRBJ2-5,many,CASRSRGAGAETQYF,TGTGCCAGCCGATCACGGGGAGCAGGGGCTGAGACCCAGTACTTC
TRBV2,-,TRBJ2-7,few,CASSGGPYNEQYF,TGTGCCAGCAGTGGGGGTCCCTACAATGAGCAGTACTTC
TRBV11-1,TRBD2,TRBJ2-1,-,CASSLGTSGDGREQFF,TGTGCCAGCAGCTTAGGGACTAGCGGGGATGGCCGGGAGCAGTTCTTC
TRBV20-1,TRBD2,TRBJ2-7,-,CSARRLAWEQYF,TGCAGTGCTAGACGACTAGCCTGGGAGCAGTACTTC
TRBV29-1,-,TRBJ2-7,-,CSVKGGQTYEQYF,TGCAGCGTGAAGGGGGGACAGACCTACGAGCAGTACTTC
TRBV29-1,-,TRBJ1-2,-,CSVVGRPAYGYTF,TGCAGCGTTGTAGGGAGGCCCGCTTATGGCTACACCTTC
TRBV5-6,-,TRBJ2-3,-,CASSTDQDTQYF,TGTGCCAGCAGCACGGACCAGGATACGCAGTATTTT
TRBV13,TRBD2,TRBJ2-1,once,CASSRSGGALNEQFF,TGTGCCAGCAGTCGAAGCGGGGGGGCTCTAAATGAGCAGTTCTTC
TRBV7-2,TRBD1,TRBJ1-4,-,CASSLQGQTNEKLFF,TGTGCCAGCAGCTTGCAGGGACAGACTAATGAAAAACTGTTTTTT
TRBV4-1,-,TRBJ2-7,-,CASSQDNEQYF,TGCGCCAGCAGCCAAGATAACGAGCAGTACTTC
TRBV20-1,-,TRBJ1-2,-,CSARDGSGGSYGYTF,TGCAGTGCTAGAGATGGCTCGGGGGGGAGCTATGGCTACACCTTC
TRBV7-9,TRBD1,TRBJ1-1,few,CASSFRGLTEAFF,TGTGCCAGCAGCTTCAGGGGGCTAACTGAAGCTTTCTTT
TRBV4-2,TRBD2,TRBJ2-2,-,CASSQDRTSANTGELFF,TGTGCCAGCAGCCAAGATCGCACTAGCGCGAACACCGGGGAGCTGTTTTTT
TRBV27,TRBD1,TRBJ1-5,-,CASRDRGQPQHF,TGTGCCAGCAGAGACAGGGGTCAGCCCCAGCATTTT
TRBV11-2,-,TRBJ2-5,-,CASSLSGTEEVTQYF,TGTGCCAGCAGCTTAAGCGGGACAGAGGAAGTGACCCAGTACTTC
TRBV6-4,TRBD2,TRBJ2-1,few,CASSILAGAEQFF,TGTGCCAGCAGCATCCTAGCGGGGGCTGAGCAGTTCTTC
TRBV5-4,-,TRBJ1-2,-,CASSPPGRGTANYGYTF,TGTGCCAGCAGCCCGCCCGGAAGAGGGACGGCTAACTATGGCTACACCTTC
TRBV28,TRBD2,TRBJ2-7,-,CASSLAGRQRREQYF,TGTGCCAGCAGCCTAGCGGGGCGTCAACGCCGCGAGCAGTACTTC
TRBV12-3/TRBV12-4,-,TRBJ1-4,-,CASTYPGVQKLFF,TGTGCCAGCACTTATCCCGGAGTTCAGAAACTGTTTTTT
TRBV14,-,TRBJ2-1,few,CASSQVILGTEQFF,TGTGCCAGCAGCCAAGTAATTCTGGGGACGGAGCAGTTCTTC
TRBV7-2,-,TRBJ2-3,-,CASRFRFTDTQYF,TGTGCCAGCAGATTCAGGTTCACAGATACGCAGTATTTT
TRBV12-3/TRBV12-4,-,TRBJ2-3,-,CAGLLTTDTQYF,TGTGCCGGCCTCCTGACCACAGATACGCAGTATTTT
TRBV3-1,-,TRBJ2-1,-,CASSQYNNEQFF,TGTGCCAGCAGCCAATATAACAATGAGCAGTTCTTC
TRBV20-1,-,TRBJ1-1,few,CSARAQRDGNTEAFF,TGTAGTGCTAGAGCCCAACGGGACGGTAACACTGAAGCTTTCTTT
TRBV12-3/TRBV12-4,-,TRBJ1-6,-,CASSFAGSPLHF,TGTGCCAGCAGTTTTGCGGGGTCACCCCTCCACTTT
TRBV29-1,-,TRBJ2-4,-,CSVETGGNIQYF,TGCAGCGTTGAGACGGGTGGGAACATTCAGTACTTC
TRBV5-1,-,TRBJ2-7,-,CASSSHWYEQYF,TGCGCCAGCAGCTCCCACTGGTACGAGCAGTACTTC